The rows below give T cell receptor beta chains drawn from one sample of a study of blood T cell repertoires in COVID-19. Generated by immunoSEQ multiplex PCR, the TCRdb table keeps only in-frame clones and is missing some. This sample yields 200,000 to 250,000 clones, of which about 88% are seen a single time; under 9% belongs to the top ten. The sequencing input was peripheral blood. The receptor set was obtained from an older woman with active or convalescent COVID-19. The conserved cysteine and the conserved F or W are not part of the CDR3 here. A D gene is named only where the DNA matches it firmly.

length: 11; V: TRBV4-3; J: TRBJ1-5; D: -; CDR3: ASAQFRNQPQH
length: 14; V: TRBV25-1; J: TRBJ2-2; D: TRBD1; CDR3: ASSESRTGNTGELF
length: 14; V: TRBV5-5; J: TRBJ1-4; D: TRBD1; CDR3: ASSQTGGAAGGKLF
length: 14; V: TRBV9; J: TRBJ2-2; D: TRBD1; CDR3: ASKGTGGIDTGELF
length: 11; V: TRBV5-5; J: TRBJ1-5; D: -; CDR3: ASSTGGEGREH
length: 11; V: TRBV15; J: TRBJ2-5; D: -; CDR3: ATSTTIRETQY
length: 12; V: TRBV6-2/TRBV6-3; J: TRBJ2-2; D: -; CDR3: ASSYSRGTGELF
length: 11; V: TRBV6-5; J: TRBJ2-1; D: -; CDR3: ASSRGSYNEQF
length: 13; V: TRBV29-1; J: TRBJ1-3; D: TRBD1; CDR3: SVAPGGYSGNTIY
length: 12; V: TRBV9; J: TRBJ1-1; D: -; CDR3: ASSVDDSLTEAF
length: 11; V: TRBV7-2; J: TRBJ2-3; D: TRBD2; CDR3: ASSLLAGGGQY
length: 9; V: TRBV29-1; J: TRBJ2-2; D: -; CDR3: TGTNTGELF
length: 13; V: TRBV18; J: TRBJ1-1; D: -; CDR3: ASSPTNRLDTEAF
length: 12; V: TRBV28; J: TRBJ1-4; D: -; CDR3: ASSLLQTNEKLF
length: 11; V: TRBV24-1; J: TRBJ2-5; D: TRBD2; CDR3: ATSRPGGETQY
length: 15; V: TRBV24-1; J: TRBJ2-3; D: TRBD2; CDR3: ATSDSGLAGGTDTQY
length: 13; V: TRBV4-3; J: TRBJ2-3; D: -; CDR3: ASSQGTRGTDTQY
length: 14; V: TRBV6-2/TRBV6-3; J: TRBJ2-7; D: -; CDR3: ASSYSSRDIYYEQY
length: 14; V: TRBV18; J: TRBJ2-4; D: TRBD1; CDR3: ASSPRVRDRENIQY
length: 12; V: TRBV5-1; J: TRBJ1-2; D: -; CDR3: ASSPDSHNYGYT